Here is one T cell receptor beta chain with its context. The antigen is undetermined. Germline V CDR1 and CDR2: SGHDN, FVKESK. Trimming stripped 0 bases from V and 0 bases from J, with 12 bases between. The CDR3 runs to 17 residues. The data are from a study of OX40 agonist ivuxolimab in advanced cancers. Overall study: Subjects had a mean age of approximately 60 years, with a range of 23 to 79; almost 85% were male. Three patients, one with hepatocellular carcinoma and two with cutaneous melanoma, achieved partial responses.

Clones were sequenced by immunoSEQ multiplex PCR, and TCRdb holds only the in-frame ones, with some missing. The table has about 59,000 clones, over 70% seen once. Study-wide findings and caveats: Compared with CD4+, CD8+ T cells on average had more expanded clones.

Blood sampling was done at baseline, cycle 4 day 1, and cycle 7 day 1. This receptor was taken from an adult with an advanced solid tumor such as melanoma, head and neck, liver or kidney cancer. This specimen consisted of CD4+ or CD8+ T cells sorted from blood, obtained in a trial of the OX40 agonist ivuxolimab. V usage is TRBV14 and J usage is TRBJ2-1; D gene ambiguous. The CDR3 coding sequence is TGTGCCAGCAGCCAAGAATTCAGCGTCAGCTCCTACAATGAGCAGTTCTTC. It translates to CASSQEFSVSSYNEQFF. The full variable domain, rest sourced from reference TRBV14 and TRBJ2-1, is EAGVTQFPSHSVIEKGQTVTLRCDPISGHDNLYWYRRVMGKEIKFLLHFVKESKQDESGMPNNRFLAERTGGTYSTLKVQPAELEDSGVYFCASSQEFSVSSYNEQFFGPGTRLTVL.